Shown below are 10 T cell receptor beta chains from a single sample sequenced in a study of OX40 agonist ivuxolimab in advanced cancers. The receptor library was made with the immunoSEQ multiplex PCR assay. As stored in TCRdb, this immuneACCESS dataset retains in-frame rearrangements with V and J assigned. A fraction of the clones does not appear; measured against another copy, unresolved V genes explain less than half of the discrepancy, and the remainder lacks a known reason. This sample lists about 83,000 clones; roughly 80% were detected once. The ten biggest clones cover roughly 1.9% of the sample. The sequencing used CD4+ or CD8+ T cells sorted from blood, collected in a trial of the OX40 agonist ivuxolimab. All receptors come from an adult with an advanced solid tumor such as melanoma, head and neck, liver or kidney cancer.

The chain combines TRBV29-1 with TRBJ2-5; TRBD2 is a possible D gene (5 bases). The J call may be mistaken, given a closer DNA end match to TRBJ2-7. The germline CDR1 and CDR2 sequences are SQVTM and ANQGSEA. The CDR3 covers 12 residues. This CDR3 is CRDSIGRREQYF. CDR3 bases: TGCAGGGACTCCATTGGCCGCCGCGAGCAGTACTTC.

This rearrangement joins TRBV11-2 to TRBJ2-1; tentatively, D is TRBD2 (6 bases). This CDR3 contains 12 residues. The germline V gene encodes CDR1 SGHAT and CDR2 FQNNGV. V was cut by 8 bases and J by 4 bases, with 9 bases left in between. CDR3 in amino acids: CASGRGYNEQFF. In DNA, the CDR3 is TGTGCCAGCGGCCGGGGGTACAATGAGCAGTTCTTC.

The chain links TRBV9 to TRBJ1-2; 8 bases fit TRBD1. Germline V CDR1 and CDR2: SGDLS, YYNGEE. V dropped 3 bases and J dropped 7; count of bases not matched to a gene: 8. The CDR3 runs 14 residues. CDR3 loop: CASSDLGTGLGYTF. DNA of the CDR3: TGTGCCAGCAGCGACTTAGGGACAGGCCTTGGCTACACCTTC.

This chain links TRBV7-2 with TRBJ2-2; D is possibly TRBD2 (6 bases). From germline, CDR1 is SGHTA and CDR2 FQGNSA. Trimming took off 4 bases at V and 4 bases at J, with 13 bases between the two ends. This CDR3 comprises 15 residues. The CDR3 sequence: CASSSTSMGTGELFF. The CDR3 DNA reads as TGTGCCAGCAGCTCTACTAGCATGGGCACCGGGGAGCTGTTTTTT.

V usage is TRBV19 and J usage is TRBJ2-5; TRBD1 is a possible D gene (6 bases). V lost 3 bases and J lost 7, with 9 bases in between. The length of the CDR3 is 12 residues. Germline lookup yields CDR1 LNHDA and CDR2 SQIVND (reference sequence). In DNA, the CDR3 is TGTGCCAGTAGTATTGGGGACACGACCCAGTACTTC. Its translation is CASSIGDTTQYF. The complete variable domain, with remaining parts taken from reference TRBV19 and TRBJ2-5, reads DGGITQSPKYLFRKEGQNVTLSCEQNLNHDAMYWYRQDPGQGLRLIYYSQIVNDFQKGDIAEGYSVSREKKESFPLTVTSAQKNPTAFYLCASSIGDTTQYFGPGTRLLVL.

The CDR3 protein is CASSLFRIDGYTF. The CDR3 nucleotides are TGTGCCAGCAGCTTGTTCCGGATTGACGGCTACACCTTC. The chain is built from TRBV5-8 and TRBJ1-2; D unresolved. V lost 1 base, J lost 8 bases, and 12 bases lay in between. CDR3 size: 13 residues. CDR1 and CDR2 (germline): SGHTS, YDEGEE.

The J gene is TRBJ2-7, the V gene TRBV5-1, with TRBD2 identical over 11 bases. This CDR3 region has 14 residues. CDR1 is SGHRS, CDR2 YFSETQ, per germline. Trimming took 0 bases from V and 7 from J; bases not matched to a gene: 3. Here the CDR3 reads CASSLGLAGSEQYF. The CDR3 region has the DNA TGCGCCAGCAGCTTGGGACTAGCGGGGAGTGAGCAGTACTTC.

This clone was found once. This rearrangement joins TRBV2 to TRBJ2-5; D is uncertain. The CDR3 length is 13 residues. Trimming took off 7 bases at V and 2 bases at J, with 11 bases between the two ends. Germline-derived CDR1 and CDR2 are SNHLY and FYNNEI. The CDR3 DNA reads TGTGCCAGCAAGGTGAACGTGCAAGAGACCCAGTACTTC. It codes for CASKVNVQETQYF. Combining the CDR3 with reference TRBV2 and TRBJ2-5 gives the whole variable domain EPEVTQTPSHQVTQMGQEVILRCVPISNHLYFYWYRQILGQKVEFLVSFYNNEISEKSEIFDDQFSVERPDGSNFTLKIRSTKLEDSAMYFCASKVNVQETQYFGPGTRLLVL.

CDR3 loop: CASSIGTGRHYGYTF. CDR3 nucleotide sequence: TGTGCCAGTAGTATCGGTACAGGGCGGCACTATGGCTACACCTTC. The genes are TRBV19 and TRBJ1-2, with a weak D call TRBD1 (6 bases). V gave up 3 bases and J gave up 3 bases, with 14 bases separating them. This CDR3 has 15 residues. Germline values: CDR1 LNHDA, CDR2 SQIVND (reference sequence).

This rearrangement joins TRBV6-1 to TRBJ2-7, with TRBD1 matching 7 bases. The CDR3 has 14 residues. Trimming cost V 4 bases and J 3 bases; bases outside gene matches: 6. Germline V CDR1 and CDR2: MNHNS, SASEGT. In DNA form, the CDR3 reads TGTGCCAGCAGTGGGGGGACAGAGCTCTACGAGCAGTACTTC. Its protein product is CASSGGTELYEQYF.